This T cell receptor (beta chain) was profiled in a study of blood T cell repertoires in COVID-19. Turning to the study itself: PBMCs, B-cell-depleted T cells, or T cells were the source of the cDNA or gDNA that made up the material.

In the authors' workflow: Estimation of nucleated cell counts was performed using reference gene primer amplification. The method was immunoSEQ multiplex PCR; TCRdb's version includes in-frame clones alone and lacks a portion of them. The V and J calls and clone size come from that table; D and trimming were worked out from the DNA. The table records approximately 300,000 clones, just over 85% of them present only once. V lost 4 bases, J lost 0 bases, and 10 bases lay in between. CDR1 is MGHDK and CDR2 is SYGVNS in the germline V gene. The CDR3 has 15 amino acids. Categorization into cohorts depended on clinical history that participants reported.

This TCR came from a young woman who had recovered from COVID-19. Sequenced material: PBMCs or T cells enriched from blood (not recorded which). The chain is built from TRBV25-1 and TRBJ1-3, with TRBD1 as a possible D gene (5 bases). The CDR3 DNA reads TGTGCCAGCAGTGGCGCGGGGGGCTCTGGAAACACCATATATTTT. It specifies CASSGAGGSGNTIYF. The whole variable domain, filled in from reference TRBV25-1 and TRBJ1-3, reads EADIYQTPRYLVIGTGKKITLECSQTMGHDKMYWYQQDPGMELHLIHYSYGVNSTEKGDLSSESTVSRIRTEHFPLTLESARPSHTSQYLCASSGAGGSGNTIYFGEGSWLTVV.